This TCR beta chain comes out of a study of cytomegalovirus exposure and HLA in healthy donors. The PCR was carried out with 60 Vbeta primers and 13 Jbeta primers. Sequenced by immunoSEQ multiplex PCR; TCRdb stores in-frame clones only, minus some. The sample lists some 71,000 clones, roughly 70% seen once, with 8.5% to 10% in the top ten. The clonotype comes from a woman between 45 and 65 years old in good health and CMV-seropositive. The sequenced sample consisted of PBMCs.

The chain's CDR3 is CASSPRVSVTEGNGYTF. The CDR3 nucleotides are TGTGCCAGCTCACCACGTGTATCGGTCACAGAGGGTAATGGCTACACCTTC. The chain uses TRBV18 and TRBJ1-2; D gene uncertain. V lost 1 base, J lost 6 bases, and 21 bases lay in between. This CDR3 has 17 amino acids. Germline CDR1 reads KGHSH; CDR2 reads LQKENI.